This entry is about one T cell receptor beta chain. This entry comes from a study of T cells after somatic rescue of genetic block. The CDR3 sequence is 15 residues long. CDR1 is MNHNS and CDR2 is SASEGT in the germline V gene. V shed 1 base and J shed 0 bases, with 10 bases lying between them. Profiled with immunoSEQ multiplex PCR; TCRdb holds only in-frame clones, not every one. The sample lists under 150,000 clones, about nine tenths occurring once. This receptor was identified in a woman between 18 and 29 years old. This chain joins TRBV6-1 and TRBJ2-7; the D gene is possibly TRBD1 (6 bases). Sequencing was performed on peripheral blood mononuclear cells (PBMCs). Here the CDR3 reads CASSEVTGSSYEQYF. CDR3 nucleotides: TGTGCCAGCAGTGAAGTAACAGGGAGCTCCTACGAGCAGTACTTC.